The clone carrying this T cell receptor (beta chain) appeared a single time. Its antigen is as yet unknown. Since a much larger clone is just one base distant, this may be a read error. The data stem from a study of molecular identifiers for immune sequencing clone quantification. From the PCR reads, TCRdb called clonotypes with MiXCR, one entry per CDR3 protein. In the table there are about 40,000 distinct CDR3 sequences, 24% of which are singletons. General study findings and limits: Highly expanded clone sizes could end up underestimated if a barcode were shared by identical TCR molecules.

The sample consisted of naive CD8+ T cells from blood, with Jurkat cell RNA spiked in. The subset is: FACS-sorted CD8+CD4-CCR7+CD45RA+ naive T cells. The TCR sequence derives from a human donor in good health. Some libraries in this study had Jurkat cell RNA spiked in.

CDR3 protein: CASSPVDRDNEQFF. DNA for the CDR3: TGCGCCAGCAGCCCGGTGGACAGAGACAATGAGCAGTTCTTC. The chain carries TRBV5-1 and TRBJ2-1; a possible D gene is TRBD1 (6 bases). From germline, CDR1 is SGHRS and CDR2 YFSETQ. The V and J ends lost 4 bases and 5 bases respectively, with 13 bases between them. The CDR3 extends over 14 amino acids.